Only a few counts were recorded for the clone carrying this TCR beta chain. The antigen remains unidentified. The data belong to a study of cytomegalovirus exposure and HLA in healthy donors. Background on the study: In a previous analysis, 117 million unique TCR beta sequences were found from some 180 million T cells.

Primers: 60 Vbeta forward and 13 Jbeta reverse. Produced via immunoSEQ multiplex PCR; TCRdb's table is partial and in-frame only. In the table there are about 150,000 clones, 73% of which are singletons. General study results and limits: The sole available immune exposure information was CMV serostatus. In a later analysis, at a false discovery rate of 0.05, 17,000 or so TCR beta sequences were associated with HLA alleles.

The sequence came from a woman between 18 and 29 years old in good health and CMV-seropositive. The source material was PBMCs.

Here the CDR3 DNA reads TGTGCCACACAGGGGGCCGCGGATTCACCCCTCCACTTT. It is translated as CATQGAADSPLHF. The V gene is TRBV19, the J gene TRBJ1-6; 9 bases fit TRBD1. The V gene's germline CDR1 is LNHDA and CDR2 SQIVND (reference sequence). With V trimmed by 10 bases and J by 8 bases, 6 bases remained unmatched. This CDR3 is 13 amino acids long.